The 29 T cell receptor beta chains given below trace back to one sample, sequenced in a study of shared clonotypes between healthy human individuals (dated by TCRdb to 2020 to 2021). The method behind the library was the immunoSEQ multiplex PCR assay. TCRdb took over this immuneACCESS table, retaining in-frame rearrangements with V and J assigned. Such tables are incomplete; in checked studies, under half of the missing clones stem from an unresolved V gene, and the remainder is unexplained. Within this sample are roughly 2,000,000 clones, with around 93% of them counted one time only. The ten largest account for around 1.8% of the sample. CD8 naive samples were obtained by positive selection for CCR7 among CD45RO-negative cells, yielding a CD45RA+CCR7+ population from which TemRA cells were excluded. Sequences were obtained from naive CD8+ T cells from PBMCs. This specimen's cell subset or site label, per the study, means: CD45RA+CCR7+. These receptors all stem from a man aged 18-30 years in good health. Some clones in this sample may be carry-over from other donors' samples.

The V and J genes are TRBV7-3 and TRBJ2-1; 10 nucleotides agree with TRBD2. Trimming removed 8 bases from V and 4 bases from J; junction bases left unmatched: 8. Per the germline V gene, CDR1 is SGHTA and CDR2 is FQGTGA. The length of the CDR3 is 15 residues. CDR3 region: CASASGTSAYNEQFF. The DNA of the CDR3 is TGTGCCAGCGCCTCCGGGACTAGCGCGTACAATGAGCAGTTCTTC.

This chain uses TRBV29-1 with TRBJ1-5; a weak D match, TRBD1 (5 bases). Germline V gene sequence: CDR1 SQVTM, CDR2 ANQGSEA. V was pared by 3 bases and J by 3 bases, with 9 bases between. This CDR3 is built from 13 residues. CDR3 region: CSVDPGNNQPQHF. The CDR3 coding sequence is TGCAGCGTTGACCCAGGGAACAATCAGCCCCAGCATTTT.

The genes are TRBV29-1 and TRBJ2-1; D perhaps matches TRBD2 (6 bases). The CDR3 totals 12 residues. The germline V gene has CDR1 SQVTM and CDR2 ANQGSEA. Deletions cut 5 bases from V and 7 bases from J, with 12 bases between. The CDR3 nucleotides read TGCAGCGTTTACGGGACTTGGAATGAGCAGTTCTTC. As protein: CSVYGTWNEQFF.

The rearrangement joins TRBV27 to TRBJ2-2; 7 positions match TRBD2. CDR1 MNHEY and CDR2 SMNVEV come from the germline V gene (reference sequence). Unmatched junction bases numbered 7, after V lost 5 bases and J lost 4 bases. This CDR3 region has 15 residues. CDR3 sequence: CASSPLWEGTGELFF. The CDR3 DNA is TGTGCCAGCAGTCCACTGTGGGAGGGCACCGGGGAGCTGTTTTTT.

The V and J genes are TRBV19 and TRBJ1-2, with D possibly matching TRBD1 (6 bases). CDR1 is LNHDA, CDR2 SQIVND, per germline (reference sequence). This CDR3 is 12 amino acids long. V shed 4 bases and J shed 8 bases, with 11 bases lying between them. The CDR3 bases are TGTGCCAGTAGTACTTACAGGGAAGGCTACACCTTC. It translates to CASSTYREGYTF.

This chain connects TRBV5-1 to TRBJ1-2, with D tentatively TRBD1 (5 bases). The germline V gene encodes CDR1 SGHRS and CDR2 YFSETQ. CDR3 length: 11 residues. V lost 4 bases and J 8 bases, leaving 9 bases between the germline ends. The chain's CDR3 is CASSGTGGYTF. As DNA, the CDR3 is TGCGCCAGCAGCGGTACAGGAGGCTACACCTTC.

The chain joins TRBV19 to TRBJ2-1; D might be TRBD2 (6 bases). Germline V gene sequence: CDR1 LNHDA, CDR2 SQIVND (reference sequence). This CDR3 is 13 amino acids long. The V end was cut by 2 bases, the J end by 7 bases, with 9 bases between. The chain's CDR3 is CASSIRLGNEQFF. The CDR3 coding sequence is TGTGCCAGTAGTATAAGACTAGGAAATGAGCAGTTCTTC.

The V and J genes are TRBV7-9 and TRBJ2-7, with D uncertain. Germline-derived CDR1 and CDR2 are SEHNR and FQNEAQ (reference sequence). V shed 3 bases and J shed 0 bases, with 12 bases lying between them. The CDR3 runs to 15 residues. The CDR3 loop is CASSLIRAVSYEQYF. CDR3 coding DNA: TGTGCCAGCAGCTTGATCCGTGCGGTCTCCTACGAGCAGTACTTC.

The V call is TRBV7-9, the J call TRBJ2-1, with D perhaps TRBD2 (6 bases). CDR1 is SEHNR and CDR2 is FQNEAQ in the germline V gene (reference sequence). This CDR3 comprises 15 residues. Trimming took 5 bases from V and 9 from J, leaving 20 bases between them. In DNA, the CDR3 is TGTGCCAGCAGCCCCGGGGGACTTTTAACCGGTGAGCAGTTCTTC. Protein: CASSPGGLLTGEQFF.

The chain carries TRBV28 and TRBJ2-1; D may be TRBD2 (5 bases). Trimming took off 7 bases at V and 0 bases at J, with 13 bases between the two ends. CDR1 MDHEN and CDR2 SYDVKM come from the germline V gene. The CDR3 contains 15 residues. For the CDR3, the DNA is TGTGCCAGCACCCTTAGCGAGAGCTCCTACAATGAGCAGTTCTTC. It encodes CASTLSESSYNEQFF.

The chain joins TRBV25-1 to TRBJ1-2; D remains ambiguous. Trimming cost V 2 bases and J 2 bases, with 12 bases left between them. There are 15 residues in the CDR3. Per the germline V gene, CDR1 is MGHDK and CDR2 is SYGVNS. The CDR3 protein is CASSESGRPNYGYTF. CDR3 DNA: TGTGCCAGCAGTGAAAGCGGCAGACCAAACTATGGCTACACCTTC.

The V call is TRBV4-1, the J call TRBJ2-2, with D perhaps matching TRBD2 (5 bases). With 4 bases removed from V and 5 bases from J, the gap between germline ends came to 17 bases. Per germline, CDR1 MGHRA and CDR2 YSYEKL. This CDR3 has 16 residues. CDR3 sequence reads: CASSPRGSERTGELFF. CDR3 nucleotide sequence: TGCGCCAGCAGCCCCCGAGGGTCGGAAAGAACCGGGGAGCTGTTTTTT.

CDR3 DNA: TGTGCCAGCAGCCAGGGGACAGGGAGCACTGAAGCTTTCTTT. Its translation: CASSQGTGSTEAFF. This sequence joins TRBV5-4 and TRBJ1-1, with 9 bases identical to TRBD1. From germline, CDR1 is SGHNT and CDR2 YYREEE (reference sequence). This CDR3 region has 14 residues. Losses at the gene ends were 4 bases for V and 4 bases for J; bases not matched to a gene: 5. Full variable domain (outside the CDR3, taken from reference TRBV5-4 and TRBJ1-1): ETGVTQSPTHLIKTRGQQVTLRCSSQSGHNTVSWYQQALGQGPQFIFQYYREEENGRGNFPPRFSGLQFPNYSSELNVNALELDDSALYLCASSQGTGSTEAFFGQGTRLTVV.

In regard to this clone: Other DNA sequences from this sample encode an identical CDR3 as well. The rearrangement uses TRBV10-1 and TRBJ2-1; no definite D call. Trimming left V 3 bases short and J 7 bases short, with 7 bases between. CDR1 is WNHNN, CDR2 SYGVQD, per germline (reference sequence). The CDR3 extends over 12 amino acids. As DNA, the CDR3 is TGCGCCAGCAGTGATAGGCCAAATGAGCAGTTCTTC. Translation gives CASSDRPNEQFF.

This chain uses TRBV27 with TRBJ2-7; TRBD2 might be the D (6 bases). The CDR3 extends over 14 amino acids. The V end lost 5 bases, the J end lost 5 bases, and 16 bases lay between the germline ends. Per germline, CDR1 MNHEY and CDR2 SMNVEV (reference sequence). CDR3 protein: CASSPRLVPDEQYF. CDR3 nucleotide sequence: TGTGCCAGCAGTCCCCGACTAGTTCCAGACGAGCAGTACTTC.

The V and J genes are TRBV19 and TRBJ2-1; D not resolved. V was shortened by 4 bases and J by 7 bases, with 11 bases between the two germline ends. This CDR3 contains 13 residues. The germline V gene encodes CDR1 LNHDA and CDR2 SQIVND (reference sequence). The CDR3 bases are TGTGCCAGTAGTAACTCGATTCCGAATGAGCAGTTCTTC. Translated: CASSNSIPNEQFF.

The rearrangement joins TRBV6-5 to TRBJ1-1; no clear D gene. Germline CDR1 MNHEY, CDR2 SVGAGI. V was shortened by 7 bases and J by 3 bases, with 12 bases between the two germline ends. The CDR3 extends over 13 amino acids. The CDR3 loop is CASKDRTYTEAFF. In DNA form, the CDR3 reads TGTGCCAGCAAAGACCGAACCTACACTGAAGCTTTCTTT.

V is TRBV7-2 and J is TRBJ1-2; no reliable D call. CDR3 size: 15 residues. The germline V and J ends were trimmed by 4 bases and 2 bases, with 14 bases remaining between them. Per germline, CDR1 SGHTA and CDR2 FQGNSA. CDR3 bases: TGTGCCAGCAGCTCCTCCGGGGAGTCAAACTATGGCTACACCTTC. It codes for CASSSSGESNYGYTF.

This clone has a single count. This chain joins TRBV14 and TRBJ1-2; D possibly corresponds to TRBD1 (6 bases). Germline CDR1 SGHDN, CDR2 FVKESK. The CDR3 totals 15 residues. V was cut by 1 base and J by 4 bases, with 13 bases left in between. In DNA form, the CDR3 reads TGTGCCAGCAGCCAAGTTTCTGGGGGGGCCTATGGCTACACCTTC. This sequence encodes CASSQVSGGAYGYTF.

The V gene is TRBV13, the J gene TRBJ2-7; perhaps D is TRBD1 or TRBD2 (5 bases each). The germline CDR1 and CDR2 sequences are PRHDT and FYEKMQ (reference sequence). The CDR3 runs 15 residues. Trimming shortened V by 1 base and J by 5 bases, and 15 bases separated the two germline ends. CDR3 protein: CASSLVSEGTHEQYF. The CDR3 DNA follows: TGTGCCAGCAGCTTAGTGAGCGAAGGGACCCACGAGCAGTACTTC.

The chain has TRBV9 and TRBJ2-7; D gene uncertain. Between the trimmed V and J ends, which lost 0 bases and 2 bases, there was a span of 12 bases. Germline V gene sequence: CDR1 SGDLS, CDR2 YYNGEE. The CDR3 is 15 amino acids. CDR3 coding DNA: TGTGCCAGCAGCGTAGGGGCGGCGCCGACCTACGAGCAGTACTTC. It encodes CASSVGAAPTYEQYF.

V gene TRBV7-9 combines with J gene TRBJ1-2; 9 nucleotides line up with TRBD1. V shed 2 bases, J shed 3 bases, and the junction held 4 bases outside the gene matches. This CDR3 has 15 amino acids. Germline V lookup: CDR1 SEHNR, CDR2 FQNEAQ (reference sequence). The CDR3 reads CASSLTTGGHYGYTF. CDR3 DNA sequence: TGTGCCAGCAGCTTAACCACAGGGGGCCACTATGGCTACACCTTC.

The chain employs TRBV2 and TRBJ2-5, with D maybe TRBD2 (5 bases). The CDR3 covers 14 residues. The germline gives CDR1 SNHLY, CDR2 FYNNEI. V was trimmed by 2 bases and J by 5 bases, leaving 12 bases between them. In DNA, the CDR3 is TGTGCCAGCAGTGAAAGGGCGGGCCGGGAGACCCAGTACTTC. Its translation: CASSERAGRETQYF.

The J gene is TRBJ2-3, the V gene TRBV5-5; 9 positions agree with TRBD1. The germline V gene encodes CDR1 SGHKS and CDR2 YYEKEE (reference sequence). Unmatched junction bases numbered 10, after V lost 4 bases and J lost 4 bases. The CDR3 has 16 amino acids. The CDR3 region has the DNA TGTGCCAGCAGCCAAGTGAGGGACAGGGAGGCAGATACGCAGTATTTT. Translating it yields CASSQVRDREADTQYF. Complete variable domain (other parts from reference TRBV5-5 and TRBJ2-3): DAGVTQSPTHLIKTRGQQVTLRCSPISGHKSVSWYQQVLGQGPQFIFQYYEKEERGRGNFPDRFSARQFPNYSSELNVNALLLGDSALYLCASSQVRDREADTQYFGPGTRLTVL.

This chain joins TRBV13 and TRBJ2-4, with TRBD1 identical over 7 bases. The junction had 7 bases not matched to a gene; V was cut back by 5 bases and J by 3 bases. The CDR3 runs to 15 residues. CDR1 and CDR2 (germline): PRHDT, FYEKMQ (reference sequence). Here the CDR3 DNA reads TGTGCCAGCAGCCCAAGGGGGCCGGGCAAAAACATTCAGTACTTC. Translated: CASSPRGPGKNIQYF.

The CDR3 coding sequence is TGTGCCAGCAGCTTAGGCTCCGGGACAGGAACCTACGAGCAGTACTTC. Its protein is CASSLGSGTGTYEQYF. V gene TRBV7-8 combines with J gene TRBJ2-7; 8 nucleotides align to TRBD1. The V segment lost 1 base and the J segment 2 bases; nucleotides outside the gene matches: 7. The CDR3 totals 16 residues. Germline CDR1 is SGHVS and CDR2 is FQNEAQ.

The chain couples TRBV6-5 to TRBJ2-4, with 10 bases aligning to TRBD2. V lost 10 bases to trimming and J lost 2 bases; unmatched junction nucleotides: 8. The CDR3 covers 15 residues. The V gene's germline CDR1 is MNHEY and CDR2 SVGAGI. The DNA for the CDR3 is TGTGCCACCCCGGGACTAGCGTTGTCCAAAAACATTCAGTACTTC. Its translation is CATPGLALSKNIQYF.

This CDR3 is CASSSRGTSRGNEQFF. The CDR3 nucleotides read TGTGCCAGCAGCTCGCGGGGGACTAGCCGGGGCAATGAGCAGTTCTTC. The rearrangement uses TRBV7-9 and TRBJ2-1, with TRBD2 matching over 9 bases. This CDR3 is 16 amino acids long. Germline CDR1 is SEHNR and CDR2 is FQNEAQ (reference sequence). The trim removed 4 bases at V and 6 bases at J, leaving 10 bases unmatched.

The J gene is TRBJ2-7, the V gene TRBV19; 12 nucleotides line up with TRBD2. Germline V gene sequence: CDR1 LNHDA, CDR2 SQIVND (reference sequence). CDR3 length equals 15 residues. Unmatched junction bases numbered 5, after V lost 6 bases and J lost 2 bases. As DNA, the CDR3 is TGTGCCAGTAGCGGGGGACTAGCGGGTACCTACGAGCAGTACTTC. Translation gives CASSGGLAGTYEQYF. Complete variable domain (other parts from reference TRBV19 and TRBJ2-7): DGGITQSPKYLFRKEGQNVTLSCEQNLNHDAMYWYRQDPGQGLRLIYYSQIVNDFQKGDIAEGYSVSREKKESFPLTVTSAQKNPTAFYLCASSGGLAGTYEQYFGPGTRLTVT.